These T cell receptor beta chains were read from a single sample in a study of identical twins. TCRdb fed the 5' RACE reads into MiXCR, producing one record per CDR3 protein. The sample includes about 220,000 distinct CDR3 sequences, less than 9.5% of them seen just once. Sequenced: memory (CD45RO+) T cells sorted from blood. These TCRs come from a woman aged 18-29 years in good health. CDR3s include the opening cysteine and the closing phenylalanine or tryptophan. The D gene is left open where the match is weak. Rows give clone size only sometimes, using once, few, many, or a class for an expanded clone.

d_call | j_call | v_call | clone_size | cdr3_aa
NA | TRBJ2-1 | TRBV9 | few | CASSISYNEQFF
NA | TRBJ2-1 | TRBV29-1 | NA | CSASSYNLYNEQFF
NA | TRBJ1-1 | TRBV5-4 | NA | CASSLGGSTGNTEAFF
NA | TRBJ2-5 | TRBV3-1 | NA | CASSQGGASLGARETQYF
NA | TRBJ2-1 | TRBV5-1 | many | CASSLTDAEQFF
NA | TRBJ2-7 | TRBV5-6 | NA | CASSRGILYEQYF
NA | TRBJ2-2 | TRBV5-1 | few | CASSLLGLGTGELFF
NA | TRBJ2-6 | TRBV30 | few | CAWSRGSGANVLTF
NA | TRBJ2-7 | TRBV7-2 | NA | CASSLARESSYEQYF
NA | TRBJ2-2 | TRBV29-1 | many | CSVSTTGELFF
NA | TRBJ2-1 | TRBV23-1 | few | CASSQSKGQRWDEQFF
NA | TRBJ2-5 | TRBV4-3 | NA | CASSQEAYRQETQYF
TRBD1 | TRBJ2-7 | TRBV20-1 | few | CSAGDRRNYEQYF
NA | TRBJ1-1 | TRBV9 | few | CASSVVGRAERTEAFF
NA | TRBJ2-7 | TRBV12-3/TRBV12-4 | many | CASSSSPTRGQYF
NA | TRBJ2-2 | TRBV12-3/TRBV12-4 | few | CASSLENGLLNTGELFF
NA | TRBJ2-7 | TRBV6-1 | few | CATRYQPGSSYEQYF
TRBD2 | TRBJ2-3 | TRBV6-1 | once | CASRVSGGARGSTDTQYF
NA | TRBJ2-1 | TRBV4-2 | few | CASSLHHRLTTSSYNEQFF
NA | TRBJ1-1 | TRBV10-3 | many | CAIKASPPGNTEAFF
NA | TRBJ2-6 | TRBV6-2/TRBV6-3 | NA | CASISTRSGANVLTF
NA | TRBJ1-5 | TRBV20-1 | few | CSARVGQTSNQPQHF
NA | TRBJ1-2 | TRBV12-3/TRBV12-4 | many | CASSFNYGYTF
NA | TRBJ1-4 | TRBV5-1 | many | CASSFTGTNEKLFF